Following are 11 T cell receptor beta chains from one sample sequenced in a study of cytomegalovirus exposure and HLA in healthy donors. A multiplex PCR was run with 60 Vbeta primers and 13 Jbeta primers. The assay was immunoSEQ multiplex PCR, and TCRdb's table has in-frame clones only and misses some. The table lists approximately 150,000 clones. The sequenced material came from PBMCs. Receptor source: a male donor in good health and CMV-seronegative.

The chain has TRBV6-1 and TRBJ1-1; TRBD1 is a possible D gene (5 bases). Trimming stripped 4 bases from V and 1 base from J, with 7 bases between. The length of the CDR3 is 13 residues. Germline CDR1 MNHNS, CDR2 SASEGT. The CDR3 here is CASSVTGNTEAFF. CDR3 in DNA: TGTGCCAGCAGTGTTACAGGGAACACTGAAGCTTTCTTT.

V usage is TRBV5-1 and J usage is TRBJ2-7; perhaps TRBD2 as D (6 bases). V was cut by 7 bases and J by 5 bases, with 13 bases left in between. CDR1 is SGHRS and CDR2 is YFSETQ in the germline V gene. This CDR3 has 12 amino acids. CDR3 nucleotides: TGCGCCAGCCGGCGGGATGGGAACGAGCAGTACTTC. Amino acid sequence: CASRRDGNEQYF.

The V call is TRBV5-4, the J call TRBJ2-5; TRBD2 agrees at 8 bases. The CDR3 covers 14 residues. V shed 6 bases, J shed 5 bases, and the junction held 9 bases outside the gene matches. In germline, CDR1 is SGHNT, CDR2 YYREEE (reference sequence). The CDR3 region is CASNSGGAGETQYF. In DNA form, the CDR3 reads TGTGCCAGCAACTCCGGGGGGGCCGGGGAGACCCAGTACTTC.

This chain joins TRBV28 and TRBJ1-2; no clear D gene. V was trimmed by 4 bases and J by 4 bases, leaving 10 bases between them. CDR1 and CDR2 (germline): MDHEN, SYDVKM. The length of the CDR3 is 13 residues. The CDR3 is CASSSGGGYGYTF. DNA of the CDR3: TGTGCCAGCAGTTCAGGAGGAGGCTATGGCTACACCTTC.

The CDR3 here is CASSYGDRGSEDTF. CDR3 bases: TGTGCCAGCAGTTACGGGGACAGGGGGTCGGAGGACACCTTC. The gene calls are TRBV6-6 and TRBJ1-2, with 11 bases matching TRBD1. The length of the CDR3 is 14 residues. Unmatched junction bases numbered 8, after V lost 2 bases and J lost 12 bases. Per the germline V gene, CDR1 is MNHNY and CDR2 is SVGAGI (reference sequence).

The chain has TRBV2 and TRBJ1-1; unclear D gene. CDR3 length equals 13 residues. V was cut by 8 bases and J by 3 bases, with 13 bases left in between. The germline CDR1 and CDR2 sequences are SNHLY and FYNNEI. The chain's CDR3 is CASGRVSDTEAFF. The CDR3 bases are TGTGCCAGCGGGAGGGTGAGTGACACTGAAGCTTTCTTT.

The gene calls are TRBV5-1 and TRBJ2-5; the match to TRBD1 covers 7 bases. Germline V gives CDR1 SGHRS, CDR2 YFSETQ. V lost 4 bases, J lost 5 bases, and 5 bases stayed unmatched. The CDR3 runs 13 residues. DNA of the CDR3: TGCGCCAGCAGCGACAGGGTGAGGGAGACCCAGTACTTC. It is translated as CASSDRVRETQYF.

The rearrangement joins TRBV19 to TRBJ1-4; D ambiguous. Germline CDR1 and CDR2: LNHDA and SQIVND (reference sequence). The V gene lost 2 bases and the J gene lost 3 bases, with 13 bases spanning the gap. This CDR3 has 16 amino acids. The CDR3, as DNA: TGTGCCAGTAGTATAACCCCCACTGCTGCTAATGAAAAACTGTTTTTT. Amino acid sequence: CASSITPTAANEKLFF.

V and J are TRBV7-6 and TRBJ2-7, with TRBD1 matching 10 bases. From germline, CDR1 is SGHVS and CDR2 FNYEAQ. This CDR3 region has 17 residues. Unmatched junction bases numbered 8, after V lost 0 bases and J lost 3 bases. The CDR3 protein is CASSLALIGTGVYEQYF. DNA for the CDR3: TGTGCCAGCAGCTTAGCGCTAATAGGGACAGGGGTCTACGAGCAGTACTTC.

This chain links TRBV29-1 with TRBJ2-7, with a possible D match to TRBD2 (5 bases). This CDR3 region has 16 residues. The germline V gene encodes CDR1 SQVTM and CDR2 ANQGSEA. Trimming shortened V by 1 base and J by 5 bases, and 21 bases separated the two germline ends. The CDR3 DNA is TGCAGCGTTGAAGTCCCTACTAGAATTCAAGCTAACGAGCAGTACTTC. It codes for CSVEVPTRIQANEQYF.

In DNA form, the CDR3 reads TGCGCCAGCAAGTTCGCCTGGGGGGAAAGCTCCTACGAGCAGTACTTC. As protein: CASKFAWGESSYEQYF. This sequence joins TRBV5-1 and TRBJ2-7; D is possibly TRBD2 (6 bases). The CDR3 totals 16 residues. The germline V gene has CDR1 SGHRS and CDR2 YFSETQ. V lost 6 bases, J lost 0 bases, and 19 bases lay in between.